The 5 T cell receptor beta chains given below trace back to one sample, sequenced in a study of T cell repertoires in cytomegalovirus infection (dated by TCRdb to the late 2010s). Sequencer: Illumina HiSeq 1500. TCRdb handled the public reads itself, with Q25 trimming in fastp and clone calling in MiXCR, and kept productive beta chains. Rows merge per CDR3 protein into single entries with the most common DNA and genes. The sample records roughly 280,000 distinct CDR3 sequences, under 25% of which are singletons. The ten largest clonotypes hold approximately 20% of the sample. The treatment or condition label on this specimen signifies: in vitro stimulation with specific CMV peptide epitopes to enrich CMV-specific T cells. No antigen has been assigned to these receptors. The sequenced sample was cultured PBMCs, obtained from culture after CMV antigen stimulation. All receptors derive from a human donor in good health (CMV status not recorded). Some clones in this sample may be carry-over from other donors' samples.

This clonotype was counted only a few times. The genes are TRBV5-4 and TRBJ1-1, with D perhaps matching TRBD1 (6 bases). CDR1 and CDR2 from the germline V gene are SGHNT and YYREEE (reference sequence). The germline V and J ends were trimmed by 5 bases and 5 bases, with 19 bases remaining between them. The CDR3 consists of 15 residues. Written as DNA, the CDR3 is TGTGCCAGCAGACGAACGAAAGGACAGTCTACTGAAGCTTTCTTT. Translating gives CASRRTKGQSTEAFF.

The chain combines TRBV28 with TRBJ2-1; 9 bases agree with TRBD2. The CDR3 spans 16 residues. Germline loops: CDR1 MDHEN, CDR2 SYDVKM. Trimming took 5 bases from V and 6 from J; bases not matched to a gene: 11. CDR3: CASSISVAGVFNEQFF. As DNA, the CDR3 is TGTGCCAGCAGTATCTCAGTAGCGGGAGTGTTCAATGAGCAGTTCTTC. The variable domain in full, with the rest retrieved from reference TRBV28 and TRBJ2-1, is DVKVTQSSRYLVKRTGEKVFLECVQDMDHENMFWYRQDPGLGLRLIYFSYDVKMKEKGDIPEGYSVSREKKERFSLILESASTNQTSMYLCASSISVAGVFNEQFFGPGTRLTVL.

This clonotype was picked up many times. This sequence joins TRBV7-2 and TRBJ2-6; D possibly corresponds to TRBD1 (8 bases). The CDR3 extends over 18 amino acids. The V and J ends lost 2 bases and 3 bases respectively, with 17 bases between them. CDR1 is SGHTA, CDR2 FQGNSA, per germline. The CDR3 region is CASSLHGQGGVGANVLTF. In DNA form, the CDR3 reads TGTGCCAGCAGCTTACATGGACAGGGAGGGGTTGGGGCCAACGTCCTGACTTTC.

There are a few counts of this clonotype. This chain connects TRBV6-5 to TRBJ1-2; TRBD1 is a possible D gene (5 bases). This CDR3 has 15 amino acids. The V end was cut by 0 bases, the J end by 3 bases, with 11 bases between. The germline CDR1 and CDR2 sequences are MNHEY and SVGAGI. The CDR3 DNA reads as TGTGCCAGCAGTTACTCTTGGGGCACTTACTATGGCTACACCTTC. It encodes CASSYSWGTYYGYTF.

This clonotype was seen a few times. The CDR3 coding sequence is TGTGCCAGCAGCTTAATTAAGCCCCCCACAGGCCCCATCGAGCAGTACGTC. Translated, it gives CASSLIKPPTGPIEQYV. V usage is TRBV7-2 and J usage is TRBJ2-7; D is perhaps TRBD1 (5 bases). Germline V gives CDR1 SGHTA, CDR2 FQGNSA. This CDR3 comprises 17 residues. Trimming stripped 2 bases from V and 6 bases from J, with 23 bases between.